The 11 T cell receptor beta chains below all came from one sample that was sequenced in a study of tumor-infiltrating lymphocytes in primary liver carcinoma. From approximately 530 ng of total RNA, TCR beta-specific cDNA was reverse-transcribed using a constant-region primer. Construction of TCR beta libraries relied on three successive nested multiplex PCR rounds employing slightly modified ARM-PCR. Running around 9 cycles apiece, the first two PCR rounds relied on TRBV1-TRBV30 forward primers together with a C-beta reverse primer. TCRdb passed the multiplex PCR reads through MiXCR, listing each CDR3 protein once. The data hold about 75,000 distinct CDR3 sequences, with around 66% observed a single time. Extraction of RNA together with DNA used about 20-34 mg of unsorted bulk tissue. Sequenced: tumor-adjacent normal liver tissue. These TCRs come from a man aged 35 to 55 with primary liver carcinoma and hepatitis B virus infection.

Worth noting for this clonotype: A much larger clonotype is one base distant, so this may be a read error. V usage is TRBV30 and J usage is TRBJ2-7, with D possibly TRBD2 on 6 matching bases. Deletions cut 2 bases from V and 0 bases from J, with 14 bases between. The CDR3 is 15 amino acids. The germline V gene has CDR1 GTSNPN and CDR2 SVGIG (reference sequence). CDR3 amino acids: CAWSPVRRGSYEQYF. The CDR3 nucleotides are TGTGCCTGGAGTCCAGTTAGGCGGGGCTCCTACGAGCAGTACTTC.

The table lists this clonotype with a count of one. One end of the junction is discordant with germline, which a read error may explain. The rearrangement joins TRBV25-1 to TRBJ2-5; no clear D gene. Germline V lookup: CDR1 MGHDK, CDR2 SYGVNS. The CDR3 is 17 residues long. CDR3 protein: CANSESPEYDNQETQYF. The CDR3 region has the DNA TGTGCCAACAGTGAAAGCCCAGAATACGACAACCAAGAGACCCAGTACTTC.

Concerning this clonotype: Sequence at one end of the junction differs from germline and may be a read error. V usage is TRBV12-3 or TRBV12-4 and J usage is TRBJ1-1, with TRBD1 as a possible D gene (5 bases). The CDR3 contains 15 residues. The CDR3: CTSSPRVGGITEAYF. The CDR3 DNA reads TGTACCAGCAGTCCTCGCGTGGGGGGTATCACTGAAGCTTACTTT.

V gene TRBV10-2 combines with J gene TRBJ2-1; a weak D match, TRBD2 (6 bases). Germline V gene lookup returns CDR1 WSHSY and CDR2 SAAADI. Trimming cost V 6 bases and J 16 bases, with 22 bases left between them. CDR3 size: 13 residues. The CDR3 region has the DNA TGCGCCAGCAGCCTGACTAGATTGGCTGAACACTTCTTC. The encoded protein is CASSLTRLAEHFF.

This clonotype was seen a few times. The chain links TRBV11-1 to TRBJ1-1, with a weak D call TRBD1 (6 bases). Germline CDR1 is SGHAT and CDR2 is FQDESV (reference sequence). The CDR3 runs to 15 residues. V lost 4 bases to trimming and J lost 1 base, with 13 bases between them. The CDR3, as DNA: TGTGCCAGCAGCTCAGCAGGGGCTGGGAACACTGAAGCTTTCTTT. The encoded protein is CASSSAGAGNTEAFF.

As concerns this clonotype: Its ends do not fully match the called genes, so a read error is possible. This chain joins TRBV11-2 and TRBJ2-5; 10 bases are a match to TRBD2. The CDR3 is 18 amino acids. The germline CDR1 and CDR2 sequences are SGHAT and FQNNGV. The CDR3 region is CTSSLDPWPSGREETQYF. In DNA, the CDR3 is TGTACCAGCAGCTTAGATCCGTGGCCTAGCGGGAGAGAAGAGACCCAGTACTTC.

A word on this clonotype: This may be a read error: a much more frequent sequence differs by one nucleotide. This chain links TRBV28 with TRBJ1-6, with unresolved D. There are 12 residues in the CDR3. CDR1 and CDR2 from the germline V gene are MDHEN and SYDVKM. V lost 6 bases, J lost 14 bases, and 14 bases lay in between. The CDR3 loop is CASRSTDSSLHF. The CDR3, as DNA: TGTGCCAGCAGATCAACCGACTCATCCCTCCACTTT. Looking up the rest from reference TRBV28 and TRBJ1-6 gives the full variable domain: DVKVTQSSRYLVKRTGEKVFLECVQDMDHENMFWYRQDPGLGLRLIYFSYDVKMKEKGDIPEGYSVSREKKERFSLILESASTNQTSMYLCASRSTDSSLHFGNGTRLTVT.

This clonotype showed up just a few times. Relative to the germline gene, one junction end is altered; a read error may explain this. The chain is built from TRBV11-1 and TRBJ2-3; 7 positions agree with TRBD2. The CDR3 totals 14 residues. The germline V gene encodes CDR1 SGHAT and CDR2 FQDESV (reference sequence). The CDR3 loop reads CASSLRQRAGESHF. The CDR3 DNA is TGTGCCAGCAGCTTAAGGCAACGTGCGGGAGAGTCTCACTTT.

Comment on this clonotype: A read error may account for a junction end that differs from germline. The CDR3 region has the DNA TGTGCCAGCAGCTTAAGGGGTAGCTCCTACAATGTGCAGTTCTTC. This codes for CASSLRGSSYNVQFF. This chain joins TRBV12-3 or TRBV12-4 and TRBJ2-1; the D gene is possibly TRBD1 (5 bases). The CDR3 sequence is 15 residues long.

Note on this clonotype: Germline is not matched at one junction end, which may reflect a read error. Here the CDR3 reads CASDVVYTQNF. CDR3 DNA sequence: TGTGCCAGCGATGTGGTTTACACGCAGAATTTT. The V call is TRBV6-1, the J call TRBJ2-3; D is ambiguous. CDR1 is MNHNS, CDR2 SASEGT, per germline. The CDR3 consists of 11 residues.

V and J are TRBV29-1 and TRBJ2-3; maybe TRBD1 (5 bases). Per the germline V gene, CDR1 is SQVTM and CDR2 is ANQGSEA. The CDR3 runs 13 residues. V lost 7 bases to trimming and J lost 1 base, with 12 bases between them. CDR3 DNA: TGCAGCGCCGGCAGGGTTTGCACAGATACGCAGTATTTT. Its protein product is CSAGRVCTDTQYF.